Following are 7 T cell receptor beta chains from one sample sequenced in a study of Tregs in tolerant kidney transplant recipients. Sequencing used immunoSEQ multiplex PCR; TCRdb keeps in-frame clones, though not all of them. The sample lists 15,000 to 20,000 clones; about two thirds were seen once. No antigen is known for these receptors. The sample taken for sequencing was Tregs from blood cultured with allogeneic cells. Receptors originate from a human donor in good health.

This rearrangement joins TRBV5-1 to TRBJ1-4; 7 nucleotides match TRBD1. The germline gives CDR1 SGHRS, CDR2 YFSETQ. The CDR3 is 14 amino acids. V shed 0 bases and J 6 bases; nucleotides not matched to a gene: 2. This chain's CDR3 is CASSLGTGHEKLFF. The CDR3 DNA follows: TGCGCCAGCAGCTTGGGGACAGGCCATGAAAAACTGTTTTTT.

The rearrangement links TRBV7-2 to TRBJ2-3; 10 positions match TRBD1. The germline CDR1 and CDR2 sequences are SGHTA and FQGNSA. The CDR3 covers 15 residues. V lost 6 bases and J lost 5; bases outside the gene matches: 8. CDR3 DNA sequence: TGTGCCAGCAGGTCCGGGACAGGGGCGGGAGATACGCAGTATTTT. Protein: CASRSGTGAGDTQYF.

The chain recombines TRBV6-5 with TRBJ1-1; the D is unclear. V was trimmed by 4 bases and J by 6 bases, leaving 9 bases between them. This CDR3 is 12 amino acids long. Germline lookup yields CDR1 MNHEY and CDR2 SVGAGI. CDR3 amino acids: CASSLEGAEAFF. CDR3 nucleotide sequence: TGTGCCAGCAGTTTAGAGGGTGCTGAAGCTTTCTTT.

There are a few counts of this clone. The genes are TRBV5-6 and TRBJ1-2; 8 bases line up with TRBD1. This CDR3 contains 17 residues. Unmatched junction bases numbered 13, after V lost 3 bases and J lost 3 bases. The V gene's germline CDR1 is SGHDT and CDR2 YYEEEE. The CDR3 DNA follows: TGTGCCAGCAGCTCGAATTTCGGACAGGGCCCCGACTATGGCTACACCTTC. Translating it yields CASSSNFGQGPDYGYTF. The whole variable domain, remainder taken from reference TRBV5-6 and TRBJ1-2, is DAGVTQSPTHLIKTRGQQVTLRCSPKSGHDTVSWYQQALGQGPQFIFQYYEEEERQRGNFPDRFSGHQFPNYSSELNVNALLLGDSALYLCASSSNFGQGPDYGYTFGSGTRLTVV.

This chain joins TRBV28 and TRBJ1-2, with 8 bases identical to TRBD1. J lost 8 bases, V lost 5 bases, and 4 bases had no gene match. Germline lookup yields CDR1 MDHEN and CDR2 SYDVKM. This CDR3 has 12 amino acids. The CDR3 reads CASSRTGWGYTF. The CDR3 DNA reads as TGTGCCAGCAGTCGGACAGGGTGGGGCTACACCTTC.

The V and J genes are TRBV2 and TRBJ1-2; TRBD1 matches at 7 bases. Germline-derived CDR1 and CDR2 are SNHLY and FYNNEI. CDR3 length: 15 residues. With 6 bases clipped from V and 4 bases from J, the junction kept 11 bases outside the gene matches. CDR3 region: CASSLLGGRGYGYTF. DNA of the CDR3: TGTGCCAGCAGCCTTTTAGGGGGCCGGGGCTATGGCTACACCTTC.

CDR3 nucleotide sequence: TGCGCCAGCAGCCAAACCGGGACAATCGATGAAAAACTGTTTTTT. It encodes CASSQTGTIDEKLFF. This rearrangement joins TRBV5-1 to TRBJ1-4; TRBD1 is a possible D gene (6 bases). The CDR3 covers 15 residues. The ends were cut back, 4 bases at V and 6 bases at J, with 16 bases in the middle. Germline V lookup: CDR1 SGHRS, CDR2 YFSETQ. The full variable domain, in which reference TRBV5-1 and TRBJ1-4 provide the parts outside the CDR3, is KAGVTQTPRYLIKTRGQQVTLSCSPISGHRSVSWYQQTPGQGLQFLFEYFSETQRNKGNFPGRFSGRQFSNSRSEMNVSTLELGDSALYLCASSQTGTIDEKLFFGSGTQLSVL.